The 6 T cell receptor beta chains listed next were all sequenced from one sample in a study of OX40 agonist ivuxolimab in advanced cancers. To prepare the library, the immunoSEQ multiplex PCR assay was applied. Held by TCRdb, this immuneACCESS table contains in-frame sequences only and omits some clones. Under half of the omission traces to an unresolved V gene where checked; the cause of the rest is unknown. In all, the sample holds approximately 57,000 clones, and more than 80% of those were seen once. The leading ten clones occupy approximately 2.8% of the sample. The sample here was CD4+ or CD8+ T cells sorted from blood, taken in a trial of the OX40 agonist ivuxolimab. Receptors originate from an adult with an advanced solid tumor such as melanoma, head and neck, liver or kidney cancer.

This sequence joins TRBV4-2 and TRBJ2-1; possibly TRBD1 for D (6 bases). The germline CDR1 and CDR2 sequences are LGHNA and YNFKEQ. V lost 2 bases, J lost 5 bases, and 13 bases lay in between. The length of the CDR3 is 15 residues. This chain's CDR3 is CASSQRGGRDNEQFF. For the CDR3, the DNA is TGTGCCAGCAGCCAAAGAGGGGGAAGGGACAATGAGCAGTTCTTC.

As DNA, the CDR3 is TGCGCCAGCAGCCTCCGGGACAGGCTATACAATGAGCAGTTCTTC. This codes for CASSLRDRLYNEQFF. The genes are TRBV5-1 and TRBJ2-1; TRBD1 matches at 8 bases. Trimming took 4 bases from V and 4 from J; bases not matched to a gene: 7. The V gene's germline CDR1 is SGHRS and CDR2 YFSETQ. This CDR3 is 15 amino acids long.

The CDR3 reads CAISYRDIAYEQYF. In nucleotides, the CDR3 is TGTGCCATCAGTTACCGGGACATCGCCTACGAGCAGTACTTC. The chain employs TRBV10-3 and TRBJ2-7; weak D call: TRBD1 (6 bases). Germline CDR1 reads ENHRY; CDR2 reads SYGVKD. V was pared by 5 bases and J by 2 bases, with 13 bases between. This CDR3 comprises 14 residues.

The chain combines TRBV7-2 with TRBJ1-4, with 8 bases identical to TRBD1. V lost 1 base and J lost 7; bases outside the gene matches: 11. The germline V gene encodes CDR1 SGHTA and CDR2 FQGNSA. The CDR3 is 17 residues long. The CDR3 here is CASSLVRGGTGIEKLFF. The DNA for the CDR3 is TGTGCCAGCAGCTTAGTTCGGGGGGGGACAGGTATTGAAAAACTGTTTTTT.

This clone has a single count. The chain joins TRBV5-4 to TRBJ2-7; the D is unclear. CDR3 length: 13 residues. The V end was cut by 1 base, the J end by 6 bases, with 11 bases between. CDR1 and CDR2 from the germline V gene are SGHNT and YYREEE (reference sequence). CDR3 DNA: TGTGCCAGCAGCTTGACTGCTGGAGCCGAGCAGTACTTC. This translates into CASSLTAGAEQYF.

This sequence joins TRBV19 and TRBJ2-7; 7 bases line up with TRBD2. This CDR3 is 16 amino acids long. CDR1 is LNHDA, CDR2 SQIVND, per germline (reference sequence). The V gene end was trimmed by 3 bases and the J gene end by 3 bases; junction bases not matched to a gene: 11. The CDR3 protein is CASSIIGGGDFYEQYF. The CDR3 coding sequence is TGTGCCAGTAGTATCATAGGCGGGGGTGACTTCTACGAGCAGTACTTC. The full variable domain, completed using reference TRBV19 and TRBJ2-7, is DGGITQSPKYLFRKEGQNVTLSCEQNLNHDAMYWYRQDPGQGLRLIYYSQIVNDFQKGDIAEGYSVSREKKESFPLTVTSAQKNPTAFYLCASSIIGGGDFYEQYFGPGTRLTVT.